This is a list of T cell receptor beta chains from one sample in a study of blood T cell repertoires in COVID-19. The data were produced by immunoSEQ multiplex PCR, yet TCRdb's version contains in-frame clones alone and is incomplete. This sample carries roughly 59,000 clones, about 72% of them seen once, and the ten largest clones take roughly 12%. The specimen sequenced was peripheral blood. The receptors stem from an elderly man with acute or convalescent COVID-19. Each CDR3 is given with its conserved first and last residue. D genes are given only for firm matches. The listing skips clone size in some rows; elsewhere it reads once, few, many or a size class.

V: TRBV10-3; D: NA; J: TRBJ1-1; size: NA; DNA: TGTGCCATCAGTGAATCAGAAACCACTGAAGCTTTCTTT; CDR3: CAISESETTEAFF
V: TRBV5-1; D: NA; J: TRBJ2-6; size: NA; DNA: TGCGCCAGCAGCTTACAGGGCAACTCTGGGGCCAACGTCCTGACTTTC; CDR3: CASSLQGNSGANVLTF
V: TRBV30; D: NA; J: TRBJ2-5; size: NA; DNA: TGTGCCTCCTATGCGGGGCGAGAGACCCAGTACTTC; CDR3: CASYAGRETQYF
V: TRBV10-3; D: NA; J: TRBJ1-1; size: few; DNA: TGTGCCATCACCAGCGACAGGTTGAACACTGAAGCTTTCTTT; CDR3: CAITSDRLNTEAFF
V: TRBV19; D: TRBD2; J: TRBJ2-5; size: NA; DNA: TGTGCCAGTAGTATCATCGCGGGAGTCGAGACCCAGTACTTC; CDR3: CASSIIAGVETQYF
V: TRBV4-1; D: TRBD1; J: TRBJ2-7; size: NA; DNA: TGCGCCAGCAGGGACAGGGCCGGCAGCTCCTACGAGCAGTACTTC; CDR3: CASRDRAGSSYEQYF
V: TRBV11-3; D: TRBD2; J: TRBJ2-3; size: NA; DNA: TGTGCCAGCAGCTTCGTGGCTAGCGGCAGCACAGATACGCAGTATTTT; CDR3: CASSFVASGSTDTQYF
V: TRBV2; D: NA; J: TRBJ1-2; size: NA; DNA: TGTGCCAGCAGAGAGAGAACTACTAACTATGGCTACACCTTC; CDR3: CASRERTTNYGYTF
V: TRBV4-2; D: TRBD1; J: TRBJ1-2; size: few; DNA: TGTGCCAGCAGCCAAGTGGGGACAGATCGCTACACCTTC; CDR3: CASSQVGTDRYTF
V: TRBV3-1/TRBV3-2; D: NA; J: TRBJ2-7; size: NA; DNA: TGTGCCAGCAGCCATAGCGGCGAGCAGTACTTC; CDR3: CASSHSGEQYF
V: TRBV9; D: NA; J: TRBJ2-3; size: NA; DNA: TGTGCCAGCAGCGCCGAGCCCGGGGGAACCAGCACAGATACGCAGTATTTT; CDR3: CASSAEPGGTSTDTQYF
V: TRBV3-1/TRBV3-2; D: TRBD2; J: TRBJ2-1; size: medium-sized; DNA: TGTGCCAGCAGCCCCCGAGCGGGAGTAGTGGATGAGCAGTTCTTC; CDR3: CASSPRAGVVDEQFF
V: TRBV25-1; D: NA; J: TRBJ2-4; size: NA; DNA: TGTGCCAGCAGTGCGGGAATACGGGACATTCAGTACTTC; CDR3: CASSAGIRDIQYF
V: TRBV6-5; D: TRBD1; J: TRBJ2-4; size: NA; DNA: TGTGCCAGCAGTTCCCCGACAGGGGCCAAAAACATTCAGTACTTC; CDR3: CASSSPTGAKNIQYF
V: TRBV29-1; D: NA; J: TRBJ2-7; size: NA; DNA: TGCAGCGTTGATCACGGAGGCGAGCAGTACTTC; CDR3: CSVDHGGEQYF